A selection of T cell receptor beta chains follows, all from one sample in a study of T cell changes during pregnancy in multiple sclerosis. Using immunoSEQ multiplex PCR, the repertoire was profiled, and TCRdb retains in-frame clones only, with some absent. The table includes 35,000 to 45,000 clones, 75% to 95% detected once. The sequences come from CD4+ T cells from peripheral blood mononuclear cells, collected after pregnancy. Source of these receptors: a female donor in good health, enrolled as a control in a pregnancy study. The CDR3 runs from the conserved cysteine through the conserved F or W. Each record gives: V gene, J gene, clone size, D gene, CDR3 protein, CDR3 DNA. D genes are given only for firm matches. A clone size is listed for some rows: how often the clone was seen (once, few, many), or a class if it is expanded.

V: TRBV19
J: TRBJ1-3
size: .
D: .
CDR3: CASTDNSGNTIYF
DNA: TGTGCCAGTACGGACAACTCTGGAAACACCATATATTTT

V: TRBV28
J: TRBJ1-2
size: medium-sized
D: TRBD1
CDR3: CASSLSRGRTYGYTF
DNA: TGTGCCAGCAGTTTAAGCAGGGGGCGGACCTATGGCTACACCTTC

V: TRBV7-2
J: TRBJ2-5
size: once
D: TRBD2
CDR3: CASRSLAGIGETQYF
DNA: TGTGCCAGCAGAAGCCTAGCGGGGATTGGCGAGACCCAGTACTTC

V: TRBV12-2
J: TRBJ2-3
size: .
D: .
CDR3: CASRWGRTSTDTQYF
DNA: TGTGCAAGTCGCTGGGGGCGGACTAGCACAGATACGCAGTATTTT

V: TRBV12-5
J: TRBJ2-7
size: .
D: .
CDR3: CASGLVFRGQGVFYEQYF
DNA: TGTGCTAGTGGTTTGGTATTTCGGGGGCAGGGGGTTTTCTACGAGCAGTACTTC

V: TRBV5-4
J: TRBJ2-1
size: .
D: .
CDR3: CASSAGYNPLNEQFF
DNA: TGTGCCAGCAGCGCAGGATACAATCCCCTCAATGAGCAGTTCTTC

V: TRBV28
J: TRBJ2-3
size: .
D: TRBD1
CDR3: CASSADRGDTQYF
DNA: TGTGCCAGCAGTGCGGACAGGGGTGATACGCAGTATTTT

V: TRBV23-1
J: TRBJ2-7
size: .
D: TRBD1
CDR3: CASSPKSDRDLSYEQYF
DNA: TGCGCCAGCAGTCCCAAGTCGGACAGGGATCTCTCCTACGAGCAGTACTTC

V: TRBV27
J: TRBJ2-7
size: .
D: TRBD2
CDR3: CASSFTSGRRYF
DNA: TGTGCCAGCAGTTTCACTAGCGGGAGACGGTACTTC

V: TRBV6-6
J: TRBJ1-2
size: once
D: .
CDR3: CASSSGNYGYTF
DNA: TGTGCCAGCAGTTCAGGAAACTATGGCTACACCTTC

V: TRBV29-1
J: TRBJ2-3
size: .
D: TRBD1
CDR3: CSSGQGAIDTQYF
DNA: TGCAGCTCAGGACAGGGGGCAATAGATACGCAGTATTTT

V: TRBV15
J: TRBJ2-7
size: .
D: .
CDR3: CATSRDPSARISYEQYF
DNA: TGTGCCACCAGCAGAGATCCCTCAGCGCGGATCTCCTACGAGCAGTACTTC

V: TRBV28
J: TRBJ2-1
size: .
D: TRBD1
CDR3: CASSFFRGNPEQFF
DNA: TGTGCCAGCAGTTTCTTCAGGGGGAATCCTGAGCAGTTCTTC

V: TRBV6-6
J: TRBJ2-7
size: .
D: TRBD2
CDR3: CASSGAGTSDYEQYF
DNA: TGTGCCAGCAGTGGGGCCGGGACTAGCGACTACGAGCAGTACTTC

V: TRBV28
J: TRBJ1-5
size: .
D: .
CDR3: CASSFEAGWQPQHF
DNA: TGTGCCAGCAGTTTTGAGGCAGGGTGGCAGCCCCAGCATTTT

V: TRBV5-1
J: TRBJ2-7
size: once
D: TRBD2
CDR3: CASSPLAGGPNEQYF
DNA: TGCGCCAGCAGCCCCTTAGCGGGAGGGCCCAACGAGCAGTACTTC

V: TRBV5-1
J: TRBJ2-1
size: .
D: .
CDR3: CASSLALGGDLLEQFF
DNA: TGCGCCAGCAGCTTGGCTTTAGGCGGGGACCTCCTTGAGCAGTTCTTC

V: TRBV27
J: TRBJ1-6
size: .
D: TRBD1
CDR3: CASSLMTGSNSPLHF
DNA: TGTGCCAGCAGTTTAATGACAGGGTCTAATTCACCCCTCCACTTT

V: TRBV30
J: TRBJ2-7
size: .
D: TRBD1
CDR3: CAWSRGPSEQYF
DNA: TGTGCCTGGAGCAGGGGGCCCTCCGAGCAGTACTTC

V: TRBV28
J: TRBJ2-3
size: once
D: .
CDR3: CASSFIIWGPSTDTQYF
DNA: TGTGCCAGCAGTTTTATAATTTGGGGCCCTAGCACAGATACGCAGTATTTT

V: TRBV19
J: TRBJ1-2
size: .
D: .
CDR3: CASSIYQASNYGYTF
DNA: TGTGCCAGTAGTATTTACCAGGCCTCTAACTATGGCTACACCTTC

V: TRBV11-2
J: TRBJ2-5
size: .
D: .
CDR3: CASRQQETQYF
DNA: TGTGCCAGCAGACAACAAGAGACCCAGTACTTC

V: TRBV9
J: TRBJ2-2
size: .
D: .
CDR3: CASSVERGAGELFF
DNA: TGTGCCAGCAGCGTAGAGCGCGGCGCCGGGGAGCTGTTTTTT

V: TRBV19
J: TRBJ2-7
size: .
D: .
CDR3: CASSMPGDTSYEQYF
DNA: TGTGCCAGTAGTATGCCAGGGGACACCTCCTACGAGCAGTACTTC

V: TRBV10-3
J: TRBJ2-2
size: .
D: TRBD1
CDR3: CAISEQGNGELFF
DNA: TGTGCCATCAGTGAACAGGGGAACGGGGAGCTGTTTTTT

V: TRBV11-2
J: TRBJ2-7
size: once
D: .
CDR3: CASSPRGLNTEQYF
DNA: TGTGCCAGCAGCCCGCGGGGGCTTAATACGGAGCAGTACTTC

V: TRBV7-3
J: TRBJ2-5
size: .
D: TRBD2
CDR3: CASSLISGGSKETQYF
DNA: TGTGCCAGCAGCTTAATTAGCGGGGGATCAAAAGAGACCCAGTACTTC

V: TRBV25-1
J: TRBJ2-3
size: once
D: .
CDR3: CASGQGGTDTQYF
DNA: TGTGCCAGCGGACAGGGAGGGACAGATACGCAGTATTTT

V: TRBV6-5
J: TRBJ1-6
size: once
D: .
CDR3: CASSYSKRVGSPLHF
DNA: TGTGCCAGCAGTTACTCGAAGAGGGTCGGGTCACCCCTCCACTTT

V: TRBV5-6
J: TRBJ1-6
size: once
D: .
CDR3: CASSNNSPINSPLHF
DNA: TGTGCCAGCAGCAACAACAGCCCAATTAATTCACCCCTCCACTTT

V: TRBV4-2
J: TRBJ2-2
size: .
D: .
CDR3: CASSQVQTTGYSNTGELFF
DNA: TGTGCCAGCAGCCAAGTCCAGACGACAGGTTACTCGAACACCGGGGAGCTGTTTTTT

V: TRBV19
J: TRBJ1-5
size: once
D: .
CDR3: CASSPRQEYSNQPQHF
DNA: TGTGCCAGTAGTCCCCGACAGGAGTATAGCAATCAGCCCCAGCATTTT

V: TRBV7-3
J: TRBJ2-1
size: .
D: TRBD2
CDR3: CASSHSGRWNEQFF
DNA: TGTGCCAGCAGCCATAGCGGGAGGTGGAATGAGCAGTTCTTC